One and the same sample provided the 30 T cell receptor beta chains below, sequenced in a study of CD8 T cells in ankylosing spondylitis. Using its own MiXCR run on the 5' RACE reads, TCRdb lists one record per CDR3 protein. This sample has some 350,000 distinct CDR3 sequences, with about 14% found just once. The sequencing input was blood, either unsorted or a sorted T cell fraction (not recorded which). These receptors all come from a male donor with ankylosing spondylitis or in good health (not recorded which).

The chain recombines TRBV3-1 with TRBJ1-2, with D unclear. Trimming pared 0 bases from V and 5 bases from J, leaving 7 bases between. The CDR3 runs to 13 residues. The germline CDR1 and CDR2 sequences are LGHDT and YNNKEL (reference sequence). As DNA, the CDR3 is TGTGCCAGCAGCCAAGAACAGCTATATGGCTACACCTTC. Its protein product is CASSQEQLYGYTF.

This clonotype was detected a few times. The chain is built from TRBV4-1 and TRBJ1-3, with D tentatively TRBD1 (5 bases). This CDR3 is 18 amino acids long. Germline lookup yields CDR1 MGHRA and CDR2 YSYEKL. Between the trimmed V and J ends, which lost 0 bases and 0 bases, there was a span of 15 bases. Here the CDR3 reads CASSQDTPQGSSGNTIYF. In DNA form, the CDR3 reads TGCGCCAGCAGCCAAGACACCCCCCAGGGCAGCTCTGGAAACACCATATATTTT.

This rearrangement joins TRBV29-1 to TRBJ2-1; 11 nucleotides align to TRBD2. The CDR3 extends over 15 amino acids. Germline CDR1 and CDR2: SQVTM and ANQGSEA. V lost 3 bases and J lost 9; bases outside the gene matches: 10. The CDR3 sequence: CSVEFRTSGSSEQFF. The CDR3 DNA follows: TGCAGCGTTGAGTTCCGGACTAGCGGGTCGAGTGAGCAGTTCTTC.

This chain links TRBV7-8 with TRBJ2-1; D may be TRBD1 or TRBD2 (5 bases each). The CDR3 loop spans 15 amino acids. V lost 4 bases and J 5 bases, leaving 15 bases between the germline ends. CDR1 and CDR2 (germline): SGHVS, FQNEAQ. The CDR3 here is CASSSPRRTNNEQFF. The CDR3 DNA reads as TGTGCCAGCAGCTCCCCCAGGAGGACAAACAATGAGCAGTTCTTC.

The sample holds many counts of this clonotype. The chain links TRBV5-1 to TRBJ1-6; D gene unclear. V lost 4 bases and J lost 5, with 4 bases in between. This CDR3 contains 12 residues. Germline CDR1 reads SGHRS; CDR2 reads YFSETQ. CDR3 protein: CASSPDNSPLHF. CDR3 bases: TGCGCCAGCAGCCCTGATAATTCACCCCTCCACTTT.

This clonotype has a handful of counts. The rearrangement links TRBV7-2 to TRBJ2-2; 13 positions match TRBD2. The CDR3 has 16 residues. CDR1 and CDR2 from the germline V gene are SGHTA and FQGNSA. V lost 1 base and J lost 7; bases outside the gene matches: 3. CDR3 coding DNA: TGTGCCAGCAGCTTAGTTGGACTAGCGGGAGTCGGGGAGCTGTTTTTT. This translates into CASSLVGLAGVGELFF. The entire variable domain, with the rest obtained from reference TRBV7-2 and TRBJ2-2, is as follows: GAGVSQSPSNKVTEKGKDVELRCDPISGHTALYWYRQSLGQGLEFLIYFQGNSAPDKSGLPSDRFSAERTGGSVSTLTIQRTQQEDSAVYLCASSLVGLAGVGELFFGEGSRLTVL.

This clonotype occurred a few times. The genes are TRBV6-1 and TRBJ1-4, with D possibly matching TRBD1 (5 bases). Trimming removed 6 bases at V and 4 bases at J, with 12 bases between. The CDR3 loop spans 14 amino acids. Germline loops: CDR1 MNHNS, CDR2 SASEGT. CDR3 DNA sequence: TGTGCCAGCAGCCTAGGGGACCTTAATGAAAAACTGTTTTTT. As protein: CASSLGDLNEKLFF.

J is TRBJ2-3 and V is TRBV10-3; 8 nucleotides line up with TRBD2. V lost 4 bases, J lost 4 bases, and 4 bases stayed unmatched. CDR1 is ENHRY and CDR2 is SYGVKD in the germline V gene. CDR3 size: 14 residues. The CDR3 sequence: CAISGVAGPDTQYF. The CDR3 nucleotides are TGTGCCATCAGTGGAGTAGCGGGGCCAGATACGCAGTATTTT.

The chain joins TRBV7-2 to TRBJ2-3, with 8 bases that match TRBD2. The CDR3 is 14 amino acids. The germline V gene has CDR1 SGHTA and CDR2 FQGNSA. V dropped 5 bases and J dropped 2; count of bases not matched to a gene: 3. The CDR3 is CASSREGTTDTQYF. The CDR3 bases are TGTGCCAGCAGCCGGGAGGGAACCACAGATACGCAGTATTTT. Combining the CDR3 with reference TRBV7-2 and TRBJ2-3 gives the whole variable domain GAGVSQSPSNKVTEKGKDVELRCDPISGHTALYWYRQSLGQGLEFLIYFQGNSAPDKSGLPSDRFSAERTGGSVSTLTIQRTQQEDSAVYLCASSREGTTDTQYFGPGTRLTVL.

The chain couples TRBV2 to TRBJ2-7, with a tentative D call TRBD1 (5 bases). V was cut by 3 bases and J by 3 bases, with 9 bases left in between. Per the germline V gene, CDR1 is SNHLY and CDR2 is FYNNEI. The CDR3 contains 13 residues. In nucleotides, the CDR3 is TGTGCCAGCAGTGAGCCAGACAGCTACGAGCAGTACTTC. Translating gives CASSEPDSYEQYF.

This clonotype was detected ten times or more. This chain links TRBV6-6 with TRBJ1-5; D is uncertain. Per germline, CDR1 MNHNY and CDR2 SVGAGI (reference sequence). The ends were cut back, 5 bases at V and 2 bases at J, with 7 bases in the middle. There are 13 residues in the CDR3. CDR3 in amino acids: CASSQLGNQPQHF. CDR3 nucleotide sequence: TGTGCCAGCAGTCAATTGGGCAATCAGCCCCAGCATTTT.

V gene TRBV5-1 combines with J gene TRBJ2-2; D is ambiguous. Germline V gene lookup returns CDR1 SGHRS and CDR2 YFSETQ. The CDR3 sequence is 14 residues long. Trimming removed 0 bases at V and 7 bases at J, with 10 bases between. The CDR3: CASSLGGEIGELFF. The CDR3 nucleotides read TGCGCCAGCAGCTTGGGCGGCGAGATCGGGGAGCTGTTTTTT.

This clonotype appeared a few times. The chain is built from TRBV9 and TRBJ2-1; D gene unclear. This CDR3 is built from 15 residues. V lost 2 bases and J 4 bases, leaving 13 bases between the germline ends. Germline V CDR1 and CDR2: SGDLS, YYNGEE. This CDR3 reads CASSVSRGSYNEQFF. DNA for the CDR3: TGTGCCAGCAGCGTCTCGAGAGGCTCGTACAATGAGCAGTTCTTC.

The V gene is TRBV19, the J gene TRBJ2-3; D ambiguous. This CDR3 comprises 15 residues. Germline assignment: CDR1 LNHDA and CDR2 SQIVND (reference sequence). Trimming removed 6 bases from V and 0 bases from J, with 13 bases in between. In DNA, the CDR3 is TGTGCCAGTAGCTCGCCTGGATCTAGCACAGATACGCAGTATTTT. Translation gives CASSSPGSSTDTQYF.

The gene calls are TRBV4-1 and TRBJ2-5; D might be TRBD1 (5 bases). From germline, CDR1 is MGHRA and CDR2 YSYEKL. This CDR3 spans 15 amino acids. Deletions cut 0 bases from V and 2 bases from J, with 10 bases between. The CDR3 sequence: CASSQDQGLQETQYF. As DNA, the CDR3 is TGCGCCAGCAGCCAAGACCAGGGCTTGCAAGAGACCCAGTACTTC.

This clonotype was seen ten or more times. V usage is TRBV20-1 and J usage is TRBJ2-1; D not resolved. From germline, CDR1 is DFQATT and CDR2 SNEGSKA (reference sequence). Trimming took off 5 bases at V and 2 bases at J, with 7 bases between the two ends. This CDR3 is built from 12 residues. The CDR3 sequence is CSARGTYNEQFF. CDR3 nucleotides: TGCAGTGCTCGCGGAACCTACAATGAGCAGTTCTTC.

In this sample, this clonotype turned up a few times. In DNA form, the CDR3 reads TGCGCCAGCAGCTTGGGCCCTAGCGGGAGTGTGAGCTCCTACGAGCAGTACTTC. Translation gives CASSLGPSGSVSSYEQYF. J is TRBJ2-7 and V is TRBV5-1, with 10 bases fitting TRBD2. From germline, CDR1 is SGHRS and CDR2 YFSETQ. The CDR3 spans 18 residues. V lost 0 bases to trimming and J lost 0 bases; unmatched junction nucleotides: 9. The full variable domain, completed using reference TRBV5-1 and TRBJ2-7, is KAGVTQTPRYLIKTRGQQVTLSCSPISGHRSVSWYQQTPGQGLQFLFEYFSETQRNKGNFPGRFSGRQFSNSRSEMNVSTLELGDSALYLCASSLGPSGSVSSYEQYFGPGTRLTVT.

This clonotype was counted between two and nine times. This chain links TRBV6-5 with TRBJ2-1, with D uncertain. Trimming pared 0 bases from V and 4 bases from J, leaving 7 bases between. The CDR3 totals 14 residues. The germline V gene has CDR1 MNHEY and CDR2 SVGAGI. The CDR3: CASSYSKVYNEQFF. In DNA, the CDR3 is TGTGCCAGCAGTTACTCAAAAGTATACAATGAGCAGTTCTTC.

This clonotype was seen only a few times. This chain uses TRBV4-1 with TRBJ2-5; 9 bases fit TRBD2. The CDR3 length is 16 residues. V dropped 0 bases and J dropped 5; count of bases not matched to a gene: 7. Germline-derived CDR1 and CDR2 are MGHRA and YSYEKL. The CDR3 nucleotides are TGCGCCAGCAGCCAAGATACCAGCGGGGGGAGGGAGACCCAGTACTTC. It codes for CASSQDTSGGRETQYF.

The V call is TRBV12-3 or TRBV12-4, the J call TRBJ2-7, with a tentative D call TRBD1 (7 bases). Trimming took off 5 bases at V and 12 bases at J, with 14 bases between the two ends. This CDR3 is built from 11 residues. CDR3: CASSLRQGLYF. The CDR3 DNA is TGTGCCAGCAGTCTCAGACAGGGACTGTACTTC.

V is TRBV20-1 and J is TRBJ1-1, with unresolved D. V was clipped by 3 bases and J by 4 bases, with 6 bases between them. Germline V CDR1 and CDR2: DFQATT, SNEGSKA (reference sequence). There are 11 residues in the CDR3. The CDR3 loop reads CSASPSTEAFF. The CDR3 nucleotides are TGCAGTGCTAGTCCCAGCACTGAAGCTTTCTTT.

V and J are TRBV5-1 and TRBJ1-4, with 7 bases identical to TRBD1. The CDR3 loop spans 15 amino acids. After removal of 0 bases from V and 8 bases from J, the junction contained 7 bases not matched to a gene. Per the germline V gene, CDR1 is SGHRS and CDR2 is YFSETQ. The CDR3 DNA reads TGCGCCAGCAGCTTGGTCCAGGGGGAGCCGGAAAAACTGTTTTTT. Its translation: CASSLVQGEPEKLFF.

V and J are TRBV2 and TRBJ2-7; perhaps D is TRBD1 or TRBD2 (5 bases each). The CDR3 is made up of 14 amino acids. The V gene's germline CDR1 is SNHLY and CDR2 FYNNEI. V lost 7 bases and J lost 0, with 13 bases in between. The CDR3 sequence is CASIRDAGSYEQYF. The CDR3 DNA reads TGTGCCAGCATCCGGGACGCCGGCTCCTACGAGCAGTACTTC.

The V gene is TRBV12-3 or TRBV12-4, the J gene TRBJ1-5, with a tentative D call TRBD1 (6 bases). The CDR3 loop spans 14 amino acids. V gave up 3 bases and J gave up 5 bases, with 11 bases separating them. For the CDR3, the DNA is TGTGCCAGCAGTTTGGCCCCAGGGGATCAGCCCCAGCATTTT. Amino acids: CASSLAPGDQPQHF.

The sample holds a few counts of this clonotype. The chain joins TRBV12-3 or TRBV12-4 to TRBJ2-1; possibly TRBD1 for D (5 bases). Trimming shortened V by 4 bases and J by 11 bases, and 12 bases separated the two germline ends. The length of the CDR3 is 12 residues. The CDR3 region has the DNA TGTGCCAGCAGTTCCCAAGGGGCCAAGCAGTTCTTC. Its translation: CASSSQGAKQFF.

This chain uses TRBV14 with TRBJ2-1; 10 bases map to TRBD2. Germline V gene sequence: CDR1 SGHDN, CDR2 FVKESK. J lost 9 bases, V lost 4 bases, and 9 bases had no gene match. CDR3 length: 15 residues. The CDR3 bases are TGTGCCAGCAGCCGCCTGGTAACTAGCGGGGCTGAGCAGTTCTTC. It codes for CASSRLVTSGAEQFF.

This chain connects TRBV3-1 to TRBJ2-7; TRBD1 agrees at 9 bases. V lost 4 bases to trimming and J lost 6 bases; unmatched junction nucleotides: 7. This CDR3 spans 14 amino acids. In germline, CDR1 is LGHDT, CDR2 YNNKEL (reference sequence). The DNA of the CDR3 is TGTGCCAGCAGCCTCCCGGGACAGGGATCCGAGCAGTACTTC. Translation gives CASSLPGQGSEQYF.

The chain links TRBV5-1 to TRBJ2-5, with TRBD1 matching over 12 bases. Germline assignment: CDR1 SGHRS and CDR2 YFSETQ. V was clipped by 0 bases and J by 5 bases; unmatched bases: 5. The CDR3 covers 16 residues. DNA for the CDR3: TGCGCCAGCAGCTTGGAAGGGACAGGGGGCAGGGAGACCCAGTACTTC. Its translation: CASSLEGTGGRETQYF.

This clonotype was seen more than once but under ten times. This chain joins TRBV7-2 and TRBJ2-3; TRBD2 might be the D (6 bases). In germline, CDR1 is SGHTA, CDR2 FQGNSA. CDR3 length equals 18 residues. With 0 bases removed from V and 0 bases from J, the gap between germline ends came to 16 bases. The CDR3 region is CASSLAGRTGSSTDTQYF. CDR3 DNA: TGTGCCAGCAGCTTAGCGGGGAGGACGGGGTCTAGCACAGATACGCAGTATTTT.

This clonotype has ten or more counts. CDR3: CASSLAGQGVTDTQYF. DNA of the CDR3: TGCGCCAGCAGCTTGGCCGGCCAGGGGGTAACAGATACGCAGTATTTT. The chain has TRBV5-1 and TRBJ2-3; 7 bases agree with TRBD1. Germline V gene data show CDR1 as SGHRS and CDR2 as YFSETQ. The CDR3 contains 16 residues. The junction had 7 bases not matched to a gene; V was cut back by 0 bases and J by 3 bases.